The T cell receptor beta chain described here comes from a study of blood T cells in healthy people across ages. The study's findings and limits: No one knew whether donors had CMV, which possibly confounded expanded clonotype changes.

This clonotype was found many times. What it recognizes is unknown. Trimming removed 0 bases at V and 6 bases at J, with 5 bases between. The length of the CDR3 is 12 residues. Germline CDR1 SGHRS, CDR2 YFSETQ. Primers used in a second PCR of about 6 to 12 cycles were a sample-barcoded 5' primer and a J-beta primer mix. Each single sample gave us at least 2.5 million CDR3-containing paired-end reads. TCRdb analysed the 5' RACE reads with MiXCR anew, one entry per CDR3 protein. The table records roughly 800,000 distinct CDR3 sequences, around 24% of them present only once. These sequences were also reported in another study, on T cells of mothers and their children.

Sequencing was carried out using blood. The chain is built from TRBV5-1 and TRBJ2-3; D unresolved. The TCR was taken from a boy aged 5-17 years in good health. CDR3 amino acids: CASSLGRDTQYF. The CDR3 nucleotides are TGCGCCAGCAGCTTGGGCCGTGATACGCAGTATTTT.